Listed here is a single T cell receptor beta chain. Germline V CDR1 and CDR2: MNHEY, SMNVEV (reference sequence). Trimming at V came to 6 bases and at J to 5 bases, leaving 8 bases not matched to a gene. This CDR3 is built from 16 residues. Sequencing was performed with immunoSEQ multiplex PCR; in TCRdb, only in-frame clones are kept and a portion is missing. The sample consists of hundreds of thousands of clones, roughly 80% of them appearing once. The sample is drawn from a study of blood T cell repertoires in COVID-19. Background on the study: PBMCs, B-cell-depleted T cells, or T cells provided the cDNA or gDNA that made up the material.

The sequencing input was peripheral blood. The clonotype comes from a man under 40 with active or convalescent COVID-19. This rearrangement joins TRBV27 to TRBJ2-3; 13 bases are shared with TRBD2. CDR3 region: CASSTFRTSGRDTQYF. The DNA of the CDR3 is TGTGCCAGCAGCACGTTTCGGACTAGCGGGAGAGATACGCAGTATTTT.